One T cell receptor beta chain is described in this entry. Germline V gene lookup returns CDR1 SEHNR and CDR2 FQNEAQ (reference sequence). Trimming cost V 5 bases and J 4 bases; bases outside gene matches: 6. The CDR3 is 15 residues long. This record belongs to a study of blood T cell repertoires in COVID-19. Overall study: Sample material is recorded as cDNA or gDNA derived from T cells, B-cell-depleted T cells, or PBMCs.

Authors' processing steps: Amplifying reference gene primers gave estimates of nucleated cell counts. Generated by immunoSEQ multiplex PCR, the TCRdb table keeps only in-frame clones and is missing some. V and J calls and clone size are given by that table; D and trimming were obtained from the DNA. The profile shows roughly 250,000 clones, 85% to 90% of them singletons. Ages ranged from about 18 to 89 years, with residence in about two dozen US areas. Recovery meant two consecutive negative NP/OP PCR tests, professional clearance, or resolved symptoms. The chain is built from TRBV7-9 and TRBJ2-5; 11 bases fit TRBD2. The sequencing sample was made of PBMCs or T cells enriched from blood (not recorded which). This sequence was found in a woman between 45 and 65 years old who had recovered from COVID-19. CDR3 bases: TGTGCCAGCAGCCTGGGACTAGCGGTGGGAGAGACCCAGTACTTC. This encodes CASSLGLAVGETQYF.